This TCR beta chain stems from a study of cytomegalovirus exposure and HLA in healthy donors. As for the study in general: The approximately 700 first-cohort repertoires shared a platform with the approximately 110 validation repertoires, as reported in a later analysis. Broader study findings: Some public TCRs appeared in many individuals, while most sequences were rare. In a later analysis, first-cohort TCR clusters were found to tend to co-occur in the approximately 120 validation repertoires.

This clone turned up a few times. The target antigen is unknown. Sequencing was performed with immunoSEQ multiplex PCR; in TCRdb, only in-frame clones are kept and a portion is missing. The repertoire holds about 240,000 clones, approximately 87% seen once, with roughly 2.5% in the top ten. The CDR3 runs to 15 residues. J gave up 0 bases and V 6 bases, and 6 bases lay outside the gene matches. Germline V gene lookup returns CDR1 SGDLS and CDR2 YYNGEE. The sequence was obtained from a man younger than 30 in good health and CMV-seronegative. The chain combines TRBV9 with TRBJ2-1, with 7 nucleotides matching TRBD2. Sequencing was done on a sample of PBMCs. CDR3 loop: CASTPGTISYNEQFF. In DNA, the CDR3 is TGTGCCAGCACCCCCGGGACTATCTCCTACAATGAGCAGTTCTTC.